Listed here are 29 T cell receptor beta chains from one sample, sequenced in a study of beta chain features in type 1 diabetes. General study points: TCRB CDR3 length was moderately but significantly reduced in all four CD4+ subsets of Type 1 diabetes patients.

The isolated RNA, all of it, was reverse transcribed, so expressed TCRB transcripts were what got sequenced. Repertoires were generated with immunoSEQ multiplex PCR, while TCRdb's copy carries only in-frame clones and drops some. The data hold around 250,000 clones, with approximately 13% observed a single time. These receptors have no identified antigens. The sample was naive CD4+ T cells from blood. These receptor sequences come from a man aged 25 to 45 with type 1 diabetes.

The CDR3 spells CASSGVGRGEEEQYF. For the CDR3, the DNA is TGTGCCAGCAGTGGGGTAGGGAGGGGAGAGGAGGAGCAGTACTTC. This chain uses TRBV25-1 with TRBJ2-7; TRBD2 agrees at 7 bases. Trimming at V came to 4 bases and at J to 7 bases, leaving 13 bases not matched to a gene. This CDR3 is built from 15 residues. Per germline, CDR1 MGHDK and CDR2 SYGVNS.

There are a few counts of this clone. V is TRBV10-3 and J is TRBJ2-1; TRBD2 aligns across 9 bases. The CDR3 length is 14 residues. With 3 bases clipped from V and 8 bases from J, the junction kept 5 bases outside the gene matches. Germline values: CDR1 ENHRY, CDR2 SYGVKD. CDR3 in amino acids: CAISDRLAVYEQFF. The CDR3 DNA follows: TGTGCCATCAGTGATCGACTAGCGGTGTATGAGCAGTTCTTC.

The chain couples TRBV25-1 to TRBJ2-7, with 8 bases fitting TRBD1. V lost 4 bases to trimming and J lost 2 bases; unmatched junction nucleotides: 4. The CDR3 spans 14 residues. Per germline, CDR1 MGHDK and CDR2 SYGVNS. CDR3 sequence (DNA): TGTGCCAGCAGTGTGCGGACAGGGCCCTACGAGCAGTACTTC. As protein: CASSVRTGPYEQYF.

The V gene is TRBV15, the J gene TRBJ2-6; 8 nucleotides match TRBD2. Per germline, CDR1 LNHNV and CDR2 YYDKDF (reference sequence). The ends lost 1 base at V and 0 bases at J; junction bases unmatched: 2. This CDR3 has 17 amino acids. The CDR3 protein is CATSRAGGSSGANVLTF. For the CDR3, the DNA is TGTGCCACCAGCAGAGCGGGAGGGAGCTCTGGGGCCAACGTCCTGACTTTC.

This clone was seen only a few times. CDR3 coding DNA: TGTGCCAGCAGTTACAGGGCTAGGGAGCCCTACAATGAGCAGTTCTTC. The encoded protein is CASSYRAREPYNEQFF. The chain recombines TRBV6-5 with TRBJ2-1, with a weak D call TRBD2 (5 bases). CDR1 and CDR2 from the germline V gene are MNHEY and SVGAGI. The V end lost 2 bases, the J end lost 2 bases, and 13 bases lay between the germline ends. The CDR3 sequence is 16 residues long.

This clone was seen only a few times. The CDR3 loop reads CSVVTGISNQPQHF. Here the CDR3 DNA reads TGCAGCGTAGTCACAGGGATTAGCAATCAGCCCCAGCATTTT. The V gene is TRBV29-1, the J gene TRBJ1-5, with D perhaps matching TRBD1 (6 bases). The germline gives CDR1 SQVTM, CDR2 ANQGSEA. Deletions cut 6 bases from V and 0 bases from J, with 12 bases between. This CDR3 is built from 14 residues. Filled out from reference TRBV29-1 and TRBJ1-5, the complete variable domain reads SAVISQKPSRDICQRGTSLTIQCQVDSQVTMMFWYRQQPGQSLTLIATANQGSEATYESGFVIDKFPISRPNLTFSTLTVSNMSPEDSSIYLCSVVTGISNQPQHFGDGTRLSIL.

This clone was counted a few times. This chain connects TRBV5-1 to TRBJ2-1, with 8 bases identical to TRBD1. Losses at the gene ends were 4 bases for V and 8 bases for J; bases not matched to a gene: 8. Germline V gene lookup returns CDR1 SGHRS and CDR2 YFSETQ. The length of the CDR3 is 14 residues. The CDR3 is CASSPQTGVDEQFF. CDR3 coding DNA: TGCGCCAGCAGCCCTCAGACAGGGGTTGATGAGCAGTTCTTC. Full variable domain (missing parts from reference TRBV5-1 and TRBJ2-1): KAGVTQTPRYLIKTRGQQVTLSCSPISGHRSVSWYQQTPGQGLQFLFEYFSETQRNKGNFPGRFSGRQFSNSRSEMNVSTLELGDSALYLCASSPQTGVDEQFFGPGTRLTVL.

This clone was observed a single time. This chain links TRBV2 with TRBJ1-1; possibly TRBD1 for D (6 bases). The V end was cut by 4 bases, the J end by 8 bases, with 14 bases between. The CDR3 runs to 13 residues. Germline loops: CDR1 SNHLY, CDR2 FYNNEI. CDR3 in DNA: TGTGCCAGCAGTGTACAGGGAACCATGGAAGCTTTCTTT. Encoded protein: CASSVQGTMEAFF. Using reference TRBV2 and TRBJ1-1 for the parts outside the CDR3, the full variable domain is EPEVTQTPSHQVTQMGQEVILRCVPISNHLYFYWYRQILGQKVEFLVSFYNNEISEKSEIFDDQFSVERPDGSNFTLKIRSTKLEDSAMYFCASSVQGTMEAFFGQGTRLTVV.

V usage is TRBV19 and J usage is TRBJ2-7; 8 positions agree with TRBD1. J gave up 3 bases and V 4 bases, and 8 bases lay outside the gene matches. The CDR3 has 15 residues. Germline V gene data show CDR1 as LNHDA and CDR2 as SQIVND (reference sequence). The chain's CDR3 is CASSSTGGGGYEQYF. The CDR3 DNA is TGTGCCAGTAGTAGCACAGGGGGAGGAGGCTACGAGCAGTACTTC.

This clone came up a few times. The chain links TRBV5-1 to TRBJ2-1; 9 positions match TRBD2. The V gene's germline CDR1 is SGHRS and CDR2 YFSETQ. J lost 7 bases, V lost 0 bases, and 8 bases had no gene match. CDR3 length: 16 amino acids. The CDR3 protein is CASSLGGRALRNEQFF. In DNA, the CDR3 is TGCGCCAGCAGCTTGGGCGGGAGGGCCTTGAGGAATGAGCAGTTCTTC.

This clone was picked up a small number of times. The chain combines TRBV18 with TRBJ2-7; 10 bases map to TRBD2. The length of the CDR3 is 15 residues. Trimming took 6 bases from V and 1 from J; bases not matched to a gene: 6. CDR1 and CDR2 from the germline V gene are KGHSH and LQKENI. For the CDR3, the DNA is TGTGCCAGCTCGCTGCTAGCGGGGGATTCCTACGAGCAGTACTTC. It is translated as CASSLLAGDSYEQYF. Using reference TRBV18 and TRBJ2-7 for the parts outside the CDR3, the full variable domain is NAGVMQNPRHLVRRRGQEARLRCSPMKGHSHVYWYRQLPEEGLKFMVYLQKENIIDESGMPKERFSAEFPKEGPSILRIQQVVRGDSAAYFCASSLLAGDSYEQYFGPGTRLTVT.

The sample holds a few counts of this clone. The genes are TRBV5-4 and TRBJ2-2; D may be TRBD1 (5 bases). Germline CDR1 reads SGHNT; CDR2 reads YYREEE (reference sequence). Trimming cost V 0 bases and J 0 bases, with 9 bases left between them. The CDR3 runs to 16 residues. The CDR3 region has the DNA TGTGCCAGCAGCTTGGGGTTGGGGCCGAACACCGGGGAGCTGTTTTTT. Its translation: CASSLGLGPNTGELFF.

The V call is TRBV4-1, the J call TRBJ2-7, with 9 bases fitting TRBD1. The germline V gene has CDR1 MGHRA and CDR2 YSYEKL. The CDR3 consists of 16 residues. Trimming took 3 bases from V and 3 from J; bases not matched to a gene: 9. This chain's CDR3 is CASSQGQGPTGYEQYF. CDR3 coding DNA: TGCGCCAGCAGCCAGGGACAGGGCCCCACCGGCTACGAGCAGTACTTC.

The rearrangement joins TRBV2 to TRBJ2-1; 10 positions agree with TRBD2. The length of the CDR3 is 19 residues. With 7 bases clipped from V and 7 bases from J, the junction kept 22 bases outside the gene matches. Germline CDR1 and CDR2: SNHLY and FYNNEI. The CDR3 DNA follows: TGTGCCAGCATTGGTGCTAGCGGGAGTCGAGGAACGCCGGGGAATGAGCAGTTCTTC. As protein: CASIGASGSRGTPGNEQFF.

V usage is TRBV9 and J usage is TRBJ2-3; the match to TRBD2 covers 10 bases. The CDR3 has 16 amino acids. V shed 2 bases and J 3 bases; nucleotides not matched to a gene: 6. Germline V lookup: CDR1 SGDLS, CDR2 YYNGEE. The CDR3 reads CASSVQAGGPTDTQYF. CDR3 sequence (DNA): TGTGCCAGCAGCGTTCAAGCGGGGGGGCCGACAGATACGCAGTATTTT.

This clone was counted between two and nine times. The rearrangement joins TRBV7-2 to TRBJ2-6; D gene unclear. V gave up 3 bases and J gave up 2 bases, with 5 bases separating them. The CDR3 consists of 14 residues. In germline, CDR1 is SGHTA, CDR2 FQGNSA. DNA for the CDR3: TGTGCCAGCAGCTTGGGCGCTGGGGCCAACGTCCTGACTTTC. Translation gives CASSLGAGANVLTF. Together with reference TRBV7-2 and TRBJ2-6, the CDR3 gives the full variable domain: GAGVSQSPSNKVTEKGKDVELRCDPISGHTALYWYRQSLGQGLEFLIYFQGNSAPDKSGLPSDRFSAERTGGSVSTLTIQRTQQEDSAVYLCASSLGAGANVLTFGAGSRLTVL.

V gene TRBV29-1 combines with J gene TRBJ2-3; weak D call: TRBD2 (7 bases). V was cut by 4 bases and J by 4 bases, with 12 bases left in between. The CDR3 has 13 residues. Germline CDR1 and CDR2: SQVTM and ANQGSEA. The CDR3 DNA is TGCAGCGTTGGGCAGGGGAGGGCAGATACGCAGTATTTT. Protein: CSVGQGRADTQYF.

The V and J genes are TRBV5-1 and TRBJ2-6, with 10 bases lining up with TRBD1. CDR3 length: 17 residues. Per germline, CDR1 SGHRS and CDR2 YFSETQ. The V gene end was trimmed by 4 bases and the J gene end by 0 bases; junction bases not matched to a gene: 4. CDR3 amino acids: CASSQGQGSSGANVLTF. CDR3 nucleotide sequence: TGCGCCAGCAGCCAGGGACAGGGGAGCTCTGGGGCCAACGTCCTGACTTTC.

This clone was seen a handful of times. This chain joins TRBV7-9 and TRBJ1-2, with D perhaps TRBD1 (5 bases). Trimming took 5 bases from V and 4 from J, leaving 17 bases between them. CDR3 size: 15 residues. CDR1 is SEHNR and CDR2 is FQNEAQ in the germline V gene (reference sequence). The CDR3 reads CASSPPGVISYGYTF. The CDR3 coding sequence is TGTGCCAGCAGCCCTCCGGGGGTCATTAGCTATGGCTACACCTTC. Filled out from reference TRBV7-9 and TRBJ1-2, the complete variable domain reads DTGVSQNPRHKITKRGQNVTFRCDPISEHNRLYWYRQTLGQGPEFLTYFQNEAQLEKSRLLSDRFSAERPKGSFSTLEIQRTEQGDSAMYLCASSPPGVISYGYTFGSGTRLTVV.

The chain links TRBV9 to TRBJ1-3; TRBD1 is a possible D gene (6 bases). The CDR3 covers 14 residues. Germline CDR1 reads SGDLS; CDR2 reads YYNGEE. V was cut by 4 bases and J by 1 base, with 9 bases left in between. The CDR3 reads CASSFTGSGNTIYF. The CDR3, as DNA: TGTGCCAGCAGCTTTACAGGGTCTGGAAACACCATATATTTT.

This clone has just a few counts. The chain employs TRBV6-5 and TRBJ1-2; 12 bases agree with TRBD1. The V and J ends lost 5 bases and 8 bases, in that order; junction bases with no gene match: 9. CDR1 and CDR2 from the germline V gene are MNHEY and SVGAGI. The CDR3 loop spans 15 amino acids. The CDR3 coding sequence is TGTGCCAGCAGTGCCTCCGGGACAGGGGGCGGGGGCTACACCTTC. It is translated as CASSASGTGGGGYTF.

The CDR3: CASSPQGGDTDTQYF. In DNA, the CDR3 is TGTGCCAGCAGCCCCCAGGGGGGAGACACAGATACGCAGTATTTT. This chain links TRBV6-5 with TRBJ2-3; the D gene is possibly TRBD1 (7 bases). Germline CDR1 and CDR2: MNHEY and SVGAGI. V lost 6 bases, J lost 2 bases, and 15 bases lay in between. This CDR3 is built from 15 residues.

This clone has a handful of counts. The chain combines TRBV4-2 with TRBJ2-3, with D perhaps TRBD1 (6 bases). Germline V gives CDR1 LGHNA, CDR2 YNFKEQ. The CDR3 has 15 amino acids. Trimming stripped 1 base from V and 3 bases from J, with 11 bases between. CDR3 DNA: TGTGCCAGCAGCCAAGTGGCAGGGGTAACAGATACGCAGTATTTT. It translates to CASSQVAGVTDTQYF.

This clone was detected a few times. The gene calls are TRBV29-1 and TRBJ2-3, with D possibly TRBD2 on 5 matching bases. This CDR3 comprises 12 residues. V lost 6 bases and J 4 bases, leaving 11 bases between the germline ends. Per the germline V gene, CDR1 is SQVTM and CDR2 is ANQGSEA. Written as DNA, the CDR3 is TGCAGCGTGGAGACGGAGGCAGATACGCAGTATTTT. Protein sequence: CSVETEADTQYF.

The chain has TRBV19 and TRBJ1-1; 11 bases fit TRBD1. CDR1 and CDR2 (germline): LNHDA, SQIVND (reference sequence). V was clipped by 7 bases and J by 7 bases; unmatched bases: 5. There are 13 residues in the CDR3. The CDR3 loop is CASMGQGVDEAFF. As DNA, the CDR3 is TGTGCCAGTATGGGACAGGGGGTTGATGAAGCTTTCTTT.

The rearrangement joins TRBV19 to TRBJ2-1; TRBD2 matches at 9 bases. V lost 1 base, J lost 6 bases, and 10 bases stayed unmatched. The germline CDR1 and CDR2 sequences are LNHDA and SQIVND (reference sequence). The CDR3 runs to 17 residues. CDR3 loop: CASSIALRLAGPNEQFF. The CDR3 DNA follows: TGTGCCAGTAGTATAGCCCTCCGCCTAGCGGGGCCCAATGAGCAGTTCTTC.

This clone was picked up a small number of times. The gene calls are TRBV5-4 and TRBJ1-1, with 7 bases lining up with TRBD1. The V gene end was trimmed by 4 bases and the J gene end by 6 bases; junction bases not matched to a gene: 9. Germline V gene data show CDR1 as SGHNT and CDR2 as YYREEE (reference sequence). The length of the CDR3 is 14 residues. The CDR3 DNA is TGTGCCAGCAGCCTTATACAGGGGCGGGCTGAAGCTTTCTTT. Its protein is CASSLIQGRAEAFF.

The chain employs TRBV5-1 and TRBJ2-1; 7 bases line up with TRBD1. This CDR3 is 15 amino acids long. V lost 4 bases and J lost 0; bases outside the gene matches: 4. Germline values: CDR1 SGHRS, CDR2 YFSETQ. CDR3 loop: CASSVGTASYNEQFF. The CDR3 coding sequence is TGCGCCAGCAGCGTTGGGACAGCCTCCTACAATGAGCAGTTCTTC.

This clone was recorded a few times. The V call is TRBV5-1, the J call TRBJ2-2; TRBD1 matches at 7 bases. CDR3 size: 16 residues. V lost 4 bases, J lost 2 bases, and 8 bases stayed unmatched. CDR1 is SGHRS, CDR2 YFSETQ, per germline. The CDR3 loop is CASSAQQGLNTGELFF. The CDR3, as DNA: TGCGCCAGCAGCGCACAACAGGGGCTTAACACCGGGGAGCTGTTTTTT.